This passage covers 28 T cell receptor beta chains from one sample sequenced in a study of identifying expanded T cells in peripheral blood. TCRdb's table, derived via immunoSEQ multiplex PCR, lists solely in-frame clones and lacks some. The sample carries about 90,000 clones, around 84% recorded once. Material: blood. The receptor source for this set is a person aged 18-70 years in good health.

The chain uses TRBV15 and TRBJ1-1; perhaps TRBD1 as D (5 bases). Germline V CDR1 and CDR2: LNHNV, YYDKDF (reference sequence). The CDR3 is made up of 15 amino acids. Trimming took off 1 base at V and 0 bases at J, with 9 bases between the two ends. The CDR3 DNA is TGTGCCACCAGCAGAGGAGGGACGCTGAACACTGAAGCTTTCTTT. Translating it yields CATSRGGTLNTEAFF.

The J gene is TRBJ2-5, the V gene TRBV5-6; D perhaps matches TRBD1 (6 bases). CDR1 is SGHDT and CDR2 is YYEEEE in the germline V gene. The CDR3 extends over 14 amino acids. V was cut by 2 bases and J by 3 bases, with 11 bases left in between. DNA for the CDR3: TGTGCCAGCAGCTTCCAGGGGACGGAAGAGACCCAGTACTTC. As protein: CASSFQGTEETQYF.

The chain uses TRBV4-3 and TRBJ1-4; no clear D. The V gene's germline CDR1 is LGHNA and CDR2 YSLEER. Trimming pared 2 bases from V and 0 bases from J, leaving 13 bases between. The CDR3 has 17 amino acids. The CDR3: CASSQRHKSATNEKLFF. The DNA for the CDR3 is TGCGCCAGCAGCCAAAGACACAAGAGTGCAACTAATGAAAAACTGTTTTTT.

The gene calls are TRBV18 and TRBJ2-7, with D possibly matching TRBD2 (5 bases). The length of the CDR3 is 13 residues. V lost 2 bases and J lost 3, with 8 bases in between. CDR1 and CDR2 from the germline V gene are KGHSH and LQKENI. CDR3 residues: CASSPGSLYEQYF. The CDR3 region has the DNA TGTGCCAGCTCACCAGGGAGCCTCTACGAGCAGTACTTC.

The chain recombines TRBV11-2 with TRBJ1-4; perhaps TRBD1 as D (5 bases). V was clipped by 1 base and J by 7 bases, with 13 bases between them. The CDR3 spans 15 residues. CDR1 is SGHAT, CDR2 FQNNGV, per germline. CDR3 in DNA: TGTGCCAGCAGCTTAGCACGGGCCACAGGTGAAAAACTGTTTTTT. It is translated as CASSLARATGEKLFF.

The chain is built from TRBV6-5 and TRBJ1-1, with D perhaps TRBD1 (5 bases). Germline CDR1 is MNHEY and CDR2 is SVGAGI. The V end lost 4 bases, the J end lost 5 bases, and 14 bases lay between the germline ends. The CDR3 totals 14 residues. The CDR3 nucleotides read TGTGCCAGCAGTTGGGGCCAGAGAACAACTGAAGCTTTCTTT. As protein: CASSWGQRTTEAFF.

The chain has TRBV5-1 and TRBJ1-1, with D uncertain. The CDR3 runs 14 residues. Trimming removed 0 bases from V and 7 bases from J, with 13 bases in between. Germline V lookup: CDR1 SGHRS, CDR2 YFSETQ. CDR3 bases: TGCGCCAGCAGCTTGGAAGGCAGCCTGATTGAAGCTTTCTTT. Protein: CASSLEGSLIEAFF.

This clone was recorded only once. This CDR3 reads CASSLRGTQETQYF. The CDR3, as DNA: TGTGCCAGCAGCTTAAGAGGGACCCAAGAGACCCAGTACTTC. The gene calls are TRBV7-7 and TRBJ2-5, with D perhaps TRBD1 or TRBD2 (5 bases each). V was cut by 2 bases and J by 1 base, with 8 bases left in between. Per the germline V gene, CDR1 is SSHAT and CDR2 is FNYEAQ (reference sequence). The length of the CDR3 is 14 residues.

This chain uses TRBV6-6 with TRBJ1-1, with no clear D. Trimming took 0 bases from V and 1 from J, leaving 6 bases between them. This CDR3 has 14 residues. From germline, CDR1 is MNHNY and CDR2 SVGAGI (reference sequence). Here the CDR3 reads CASSYSRGNTEAFF. In DNA form, the CDR3 reads TGTGCCAGCAGTTACTCAAGAGGGAACACTGAAGCTTTCTTT.

The rearrangement links TRBV30 to TRBJ1-6, with a possible D match to TRBD1 (5 bases). Trimming cost V 2 bases and J 7 bases, with 21 bases left between them. Germline V CDR1 and CDR2: GTSNPN, SVGIG (reference sequence). This CDR3 comprises 17 residues. The CDR3 loop is CAWSHVSRQLENSPLHF. The CDR3, as DNA: TGTGCCTGGAGTCACGTATCTCGACAGCTCGAAAATTCACCCCTCCACTTT.

The V gene is TRBV10-1, the J gene TRBJ2-3; TRBD1 matches at 8 bases. Germline CDR1 and CDR2: WNHNN and SYGVQD (reference sequence). Unmatched junction bases numbered 15, after V lost 4 bases and J lost 6 bases. The CDR3 has 17 amino acids. CDR3 residues: CASSAGTGPLGSDTQYF. In DNA form, the CDR3 reads TGCGCCAGCAGTGCGGGGACAGGCCCCCTCGGGTCGGATACGCAGTATTTT.

The V gene is TRBV19, the J gene TRBJ1-2, with D perhaps matching TRBD1 (5 bases). V lost 7 bases to trimming and J lost 3 bases, with 21 bases between them. This CDR3 contains 16 residues. Germline lookup yields CDR1 LNHDA and CDR2 SQIVND (reference sequence). Here the CDR3 reads CASMGEEGGLDYGYTF. The CDR3 DNA reads TGTGCCAGTATGGGGGAGGAAGGCGGTCTCGACTATGGCTACACCTTC.

The J gene is TRBJ2-7, the V gene TRBV19; D might be TRBD1 or TRBD2, each matching 6 bases. Germline CDR1 LNHDA, CDR2 SQIVND (reference sequence). Trimming took off 8 bases at V and 3 bases at J, with 14 bases between the two ends. CDR3 length: 13 amino acids. CDR3 loop: CASSGGGGYEQYF. In DNA, the CDR3 is TGTGCCAGTTCCGGAGGAGGGGGCTACGAGCAGTACTTC.

The genes are TRBV27 and TRBJ1-3; D not certain. Germline V gene lookup returns CDR1 MNHEY and CDR2 SMNVEV (reference sequence). CDR3 length: 13 amino acids. V lost 2 bases to trimming and J lost 7 bases, with 9 bases between them. The CDR3 nucleotides read TGTGCCAGCAGTTTAACCGGCACCAACACCATATATTTT. This sequence encodes CASSLTGTNTIYF.

The chain uses TRBV4-3 and TRBJ2-3; D not resolved. Germline lookup yields CDR1 LGHNA and CDR2 YSLEER. With 4 bases removed from V and 2 bases from J, the gap between germline ends came to 16 bases. The CDR3 sequence is 16 residues long. The CDR3 DNA sequence: TGCGCCAGCAGCCGCCAGTGGTCGACTTACACAGATACGCAGTATTTT. This encodes CASSRQWSTYTDTQYF.

The V and J genes are TRBV19 and TRBJ2-2; TRBD1 matches at 8 bases. V trimming: 6 bases; J trimming: 7 bases; junction bases outside the gene matches: 22. The V gene's germline CDR1 is LNHDA and CDR2 SQIVND (reference sequence). The CDR3 spans 19 residues. CDR3 protein: CASRPTGVVNRGGNGELFF. The CDR3 DNA is TGTGCCAGTAGGCCGACAGGGGTGGTGAACCGGGGTGGCAACGGGGAGCTGTTTTTT.

The CDR3 spells CASSLGTGYGYTF. In nucleotides, the CDR3 is TGCGCCAGCAGCTTGGGTACAGGCTATGGCTACACCTTC. The V and J genes are TRBV5-1 and TRBJ1-2, with D maybe TRBD1 (5 bases). This CDR3 is 13 amino acids long. Germline assignment: CDR1 SGHRS and CDR2 YFSETQ. V gave up 0 bases and J gave up 4 bases, with 7 bases separating them.

The rearrangement uses TRBV19 and TRBJ1-2; the D is unclear. CDR1 and CDR2 (germline): LNHDA, SQIVND (reference sequence). CDR3 length: 13 amino acids. Trimming cost V 5 bases and J 4 bases, with 11 bases left between them. The CDR3 region is CASSLPGAYGYTF. CDR3 DNA sequence: TGTGCCAGTAGTCTCCCGGGAGCCTATGGCTACACCTTC.

The chain couples TRBV2 to TRBJ1-2; 8 nucleotides line up with TRBD1. Germline V gene lookup returns CDR1 SNHLY and CDR2 FYNNEI. The V segment lost 6 bases and the J segment 6 bases; nucleotides outside the gene matches: 12. The CDR3 is made up of 15 amino acids. The CDR3 DNA reads TGTGCCAGCAGCCGAATGGACAGGGCGCGCGATGGCTACACCTTC. Translated, it gives CASSRMDRARDGYTF.

V and J are TRBV7-2 and TRBJ2-3; 10 bases line up with TRBD1. CDR3 size: 16 residues. The junction had 9 bases not matched to a gene; V was cut back by 4 bases and J by 5 bases. Germline V gene data show CDR1 as SGHTA and CDR2 as FQGNSA. CDR3 bases: TGTGCCAGCAGCTCACCGGGACAGGGGATTTTAGATACGCAGTATTTT. It is translated as CASSSPGQGILDTQYF.

J is TRBJ2-4 and V is TRBV29-1; perhaps D is TRBD1 or TRBD2 (7 bases each). Trimming took off 3 bases at V and 0 bases at J, with 21 bases between the two ends. CDR1 is SQVTM and CDR2 is ANQGSEA in the germline V gene. The CDR3 contains 18 residues. In DNA form, the CDR3 reads TGCAGCGTTGATAGGGAGGGCAGGGGGACCTTAGCCAAAAACATTCAGTACTTC. The encoded protein is CSVDREGRGTLAKNIQYF.

This rearrangement joins TRBV7-9 to TRBJ2-3; D gene ambiguous. Germline lookup yields CDR1 SEHNR and CDR2 FQNEAQ (reference sequence). The V gene lost 1 base and the J gene lost 6 bases, with 5 bases spanning the gap. The CDR3 sequence is 12 residues long. The CDR3 loop reads CASSLVIDTQYF. Written as DNA, the CDR3 is TGTGCCAGCAGCTTAGTTATTGATACGCAGTATTTT.

The J gene is TRBJ2-7, the V gene TRBV6-1, with TRBD1 matching over 7 bases. This CDR3 is built from 16 residues. V trimming: 4 bases; J trimming: 0 bases; junction bases outside the gene matches: 9. Germline V gene sequence: CDR1 MNHNS, CDR2 SASEGT. The CDR3 region has the DNA TGTGCCAGCAGTGGCCGGGACAGAGGTCCCTCCTACGAGCAGTACTTC. Protein product: CASSGRDRGPSYEQYF.

The chain couples TRBV10-3 to TRBJ1-2; the match to TRBD1 covers 8 bases. The junction had 5 bases not matched to a gene; V was cut back by 5 bases and J by 3 bases. Per germline, CDR1 ENHRY and CDR2 SYGVKD. The CDR3 loop spans 14 amino acids. Here the CDR3 DNA reads TGTGCCATCAGTCAGACAGGGGTAGACTATGGCTACACCTTC. Protein sequence: CAISQTGVDYGYTF.

The chain has TRBV7-9 and TRBJ1-6, with TRBD1 as a possible D gene (6 bases). Per germline, CDR1 SEHNR and CDR2 FQNEAQ (reference sequence). Trimming left V 5 bases short and J 18 bases short, with 20 bases between. The CDR3 loop spans 13 amino acids. In DNA, the CDR3 is TGTGCCAGCAGCCCCTCCCAGGGGCTTCCGACCCACTTT. Residues: CASSPSQGLPTHF.

The genes are TRBV9 and TRBJ2-5, with 11 bases fitting TRBD2. With V trimmed by 0 bases and J by 2 bases, 9 bases remained unmatched. Per the germline V gene, CDR1 is SGDLS and CDR2 is YYNGEE. The CDR3 has 18 amino acids. Written as DNA, the CDR3 is TGTGCCAGCAGCGTAGGGTATGGGGGACTAGCGGTACAAGAGACCCAGTACTTC. Translated, it gives CASSVGYGGLAVQETQYF.

The chain uses TRBV6-1 and TRBJ2-2; 11 bases line up with TRBD1. Germline V CDR1 and CDR2: MNHNS, SASEGT. With 10 bases clipped from V and 6 bases from J, the junction kept 7 bases outside the gene matches. CDR3 length: 14 residues. CDR3 protein: CATAGTGGPGELFF. The CDR3 coding sequence is TGTGCCACCGCCGGGACAGGGGGGCCCGGGGAGCTGTTTTTT.

The chain couples TRBV4-3 to TRBJ1-2; D possibly corresponds to TRBD1 (6 bases). V dropped 4 bases and J dropped 8 bases, with 14 bases sitting between them. Germline assignment: CDR1 LGHNA and CDR2 YSLEER. The CDR3 sequence is 13 residues long. The CDR3 DNA reads TGCGCCAGCAGCCCGGGGGCCCATGTAGGCTACACCTTC. Residues: CASSPGAHVGYTF.